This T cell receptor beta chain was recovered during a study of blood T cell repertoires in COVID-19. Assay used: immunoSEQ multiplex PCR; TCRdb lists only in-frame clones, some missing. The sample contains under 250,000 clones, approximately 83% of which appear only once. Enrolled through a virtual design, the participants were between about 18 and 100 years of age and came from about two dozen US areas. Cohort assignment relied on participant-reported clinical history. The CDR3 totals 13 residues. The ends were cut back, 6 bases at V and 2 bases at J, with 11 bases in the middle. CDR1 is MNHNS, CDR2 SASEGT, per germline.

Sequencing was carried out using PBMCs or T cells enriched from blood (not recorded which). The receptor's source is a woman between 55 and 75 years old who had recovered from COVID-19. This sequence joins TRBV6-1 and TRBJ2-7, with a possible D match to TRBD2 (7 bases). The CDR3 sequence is CASRGGGPYEQYF. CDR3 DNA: TGTGCCAGCAGGGGCGGGGGCCCCTACGAGCAGTACTTC.